Listed below are T cell receptor beta chains from one sample, sequenced in a study of blood T cell repertoires in COVID-19. TCRdb keeps only in-frame clones here, not all; method: immunoSEQ multiplex PCR. The data show about 210,000 clones, approximately 91% seen once. The sequenced sample consisted of peripheral blood. These receptors all come from a man between 18 and 35 years old with active or convalescent COVID-19. Each CDR3 is given with its conserved first and last residue. A D gene is named only where the DNA matches it firmly. Some rows mark clone size as missing; the rest say once, few, many or name a class of expanded clone.

V gene,D gene,J gene,clone size,CDR3 protein,CDR3 DNA
TRBV5-6,NA,TRBJ2-5,NA,CASSLGTRGVGETQYF,TGTGCCAGCAGCCTTGGGACACGGGGGGTAGGGGAGACCCAGTACTTC
TRBV7-2,NA,TRBJ2-1,NA,CASSLVVSQGEQFF,TGTGCCAGCAGCTTAGTGGTCTCCCAGGGGGAGCAGTTCTTC
TRBV5-6,NA,TRBJ1-4,NA,CASSLWARQSNEKLFF,TGTGCCAGCAGCTTGTGGGCTCGACAGTCGAATGAAAAACTGTTTTTT
TRBV2,NA,TRBJ2-5,NA,CASSPGSETQYF,TGTGCCAGCAGTCCAGGGTCGGAGACCCAGTACTTC
TRBV7-9,NA,TRBJ1-2,NA,CASSLLTGAGYTF,TGTGCCAGCAGCTTGCTGACAGGAGCGGGCTACACCTTC
TRBV5-1,NA,TRBJ1-2,NA,CASSVLGAVDGYTF,TGCGCCAGCAGTGTTTTGGGGGCCGTAGATGGCTACACCTTC
TRBV5-4,NA,TRBJ1-6,NA,CASSLAQAGKWSSPLHF,TGTGCCAGCAGCTTGGCCCAGGCGGGGAAGTGGAGTTCACCCCTCCACTTT
TRBV30,TRBD1,TRBJ2-7,NA,CASEQGRSYEQYF,TGTGCCTCGGAACAGGGGCGCTCCTACGAGCAGTACTTC
TRBV27,TRBD1,TRBJ1-4,few,CASARDRMNEKLFF,TGTGCCAGCGCCCGGGACAGGATGAATGAAAAACTGTTTTTT
TRBV29-1,TRBD1,TRBJ1-1,NA,CSAPTGASFTEAFF,TGCAGCGCTCCAACAGGGGCGTCTTTTACTGAAGCTTTCTTT
TRBV18,TRBD1,TRBJ1-6,NA,CASSLFPPGQSNSPLHF,TGTGCCAGCTCACTGTTTCCACCGGGACAGTCGAATTCACCCCTCCACTTT
TRBV16,NA,TRBJ1-1,NA,CASSQWAGVGTEAFF,TGTGCCAGCAGCCAATGGGCGGGAGTAGGCACTGAAGCTTTCTTT